Shown below are 27 T cell receptor beta chains from a single sample sequenced in a study of chemoradiotherapy in HPV16-positive cancers. Some clones are missing from TCRdb's copy, which holds only in-frame ones; the method was immunoSEQ multiplex PCR. Of 5,500 to 7,000 clones in the sample, around 83% were seen once. The sample consisted of tumor tissue, taken from a patient who underwent chemoradiotherapy. The receptors derive from a human donor with HPV-associated anogenital cancer.

Written as DNA, the CDR3 is TGTGCCAGCAGCTTAATAGGGACAGGGCATGGCTACACCTTC. Translation: CASSLIGTGHGYTF. The V gene is TRBV5-4, the J gene TRBJ1-2, with 9 bases fitting TRBD1. Germline V gene data show CDR1 as SGHNT and CDR2 as YYREEE (reference sequence). This CDR3 comprises 14 residues. V lost 2 bases to trimming and J lost 6 bases; unmatched junction nucleotides: 5.

The chain couples TRBV29-1 to TRBJ2-6; D not certain. The CDR3 consists of 14 residues. Germline CDR1 reads SQVTM; CDR2 reads ANQGSEA. Trimming shortened V by 5 bases and J by 0 bases, and 8 bases separated the two germline ends. The CDR3 loop reads CSVRASSGANVLTF. The CDR3 nucleotides are TGCAGCGTTCGGGCCTCCTCTGGGGCCAACGTCCTGACTTTC.

The chain links TRBV5-4 to TRBJ2-5; 7 positions agree with TRBD2. The CDR3 has 15 residues. J gave up 5 bases and V 0 bases, and 7 bases lay outside the gene matches. Looked up from germline, CDR1 is SGHNT and CDR2 is YYREEE (reference sequence). DNA of the CDR3: TGTGCCAGCAGCTTGGGGGCGGGGGTGTGGGAGACCCAGTACTTC. This gives the protein CASSLGAGVWETQYF. Combining the CDR3 with reference TRBV5-4 and TRBJ2-5 gives the whole variable domain ETGVTQSPTHLIKTRGQQVTLRCSSQSGHNTVSWYQQALGQGPQFIFQYYREEENGRGNFPPRFSGLQFPNYSSELNVNALELDDSALYLCASSLGAGVWETQYFGPGTRLLVL.

This clone was counted a single time. The chain combines TRBV4-1 with TRBJ1-2; D is undetermined. Trimming stripped 4 bases from V and 3 bases from J, with 15 bases between. CDR1 is MGHRA, CDR2 YSYEKL, per germline. This CDR3 is 15 amino acids long. The CDR3 DNA reads TGCGCCAGCAGCCCGAATCCTAGGGAAGACTATGGCTACACCTTC. As protein: CASSPNPREDYGYTF.

The chain joins TRBV10-3 to TRBJ1-2; D gene ambiguous. Germline V gene data show CDR1 as ENHRY and CDR2 as SYGVKD. Trimming took off 6 bases at V and 7 bases at J, with 18 bases between the two ends. There are 14 residues in the CDR3. CDR3 amino acids: CAISSNLGKFGYTF. CDR3 coding DNA: TGTGCCATCAGCTCGAACCTGGGGAAATTTGGCTACACCTTC.

The chain is built from TRBV5-6 and TRBJ1-1; D gene ambiguous. V gave up 5 bases and J gave up 3 bases, with 11 bases separating them. This CDR3 comprises 13 residues. CDR1 SGHDT and CDR2 YYEEEE come from the germline V gene. The CDR3: CASRSDWDTEAFF. In DNA form, the CDR3 reads TGTGCCAGCAGATCGGACTGGGACACTGAAGCTTTCTTT.

The chain is built from TRBV6-1 and TRBJ1-6; 7 bases match TRBD1. The CDR3 has 15 residues. From germline, CDR1 is MNHNS and CDR2 SASEGT. Unmatched junction bases numbered 5, after V lost 2 bases and J lost 7 bases. CDR3: CASSETAGGNSPLHF. As DNA, the CDR3 is TGTGCCAGCAGTGAAACGGCAGGGGGGAATTCACCCCTCCACTTT.

The chain joins TRBV28 to TRBJ1-1; no clear D gene. V lost 3 bases, J lost 3 bases, and 11 bases lay in between. Germline V gene sequence: CDR1 MDHEN, CDR2 SYDVKM. The CDR3 is 14 residues long. Here the CDR3 reads CASSLAQFDTEAFF. For the CDR3, the DNA is TGTGCCAGCAGTTTGGCACAGTTCGACACTGAAGCTTTCTTT.

This chain joins TRBV6-1 and TRBJ1-2; TRBD1 agrees at 8 bases. After removal of 8 bases from V and 5 bases from J, the junction contained 10 bases not matched to a gene. Germline V gene lookup returns CDR1 MNHNS and CDR2 SASEGT. The CDR3 is made up of 14 amino acids. The CDR3 region has the DNA TGTGCCAGCTATGAGCAGGGGGCCAGGTATGGCTACACCTTC. Translation gives CASYEQGARYGYTF.

The genes are TRBV6-1 and TRBJ1-1; possible D gene TRBD1, 6 bases. CDR3 length equals 13 residues. The V gene's germline CDR1 is MNHNS and CDR2 SASEGT. Trimming took 11 bases from V and 5 from J, leaving 18 bases between them. The CDR3 DNA reads as TGTGCCGGAACTACAGGGCTTTGGACTGAAGCTTTCTTT. It codes for CAGTTGLWTEAFF.

The sample holds a few counts of this clone. The rearrangement links TRBV15 to TRBJ1-6; TRBD1 might be the D (5 bases). Germline V CDR1 and CDR2: LNHNV, YYDKDF (reference sequence). With 3 bases removed from V and 8 bases from J, the gap between germline ends came to 5 bases. The CDR3 extends over 12 amino acids. The CDR3: CATSRGDSPLHF. CDR3 nucleotides: TGTGCCACCAGCAGGGGGGATTCACCCCTCCACTTT.

The V gene is TRBV30, the J gene TRBJ1-1; 9 bases align to TRBD1. Germline V CDR1 and CDR2: GTSNPN, SVGIG (reference sequence). This CDR3 region has 15 residues. Trimming at V came to 0 bases and at J to 5 bases, leaving 7 bases not matched to a gene. CDR3 sequence: CAWSVGGTGKTEAFF. CDR3 coding DNA: TGTGCCTGGAGTGTAGGGGGGACAGGGAAGACTGAAGCTTTCTTT. Looking up the rest from reference TRBV30 and TRBJ1-1 gives the full variable domain: SQTIHQWPATLVQPVGSPLSLECTVEGTSNPNLYWYRQAAGRGLQLLFYSVGIGQISSEVPQNLSASRPQDRQFILSSKKLLLSDSGFYLCAWSVGGTGKTEAFFGQGTRLTVV.

This clone was observed a handful of times. The chain combines TRBV6-4 with TRBJ2-3; D gene uncertain. Trimming cost V 0 bases and J 8 bases, with 9 bases left between them. The CDR3 spans 13 residues. Germline CDR1 MRHNA, CDR2 SNTAGT. CDR3 nucleotide sequence: TGTGCCAGCAGTGACTCGAAAGCAAGTACGCAGTATTTT. Translation gives CASSDSKASTQYF.

V and J are TRBV11-3 and TRBJ2-5, with a weak D call TRBD2 (7 bases). The CDR3 extends over 15 amino acids. V was pared by 6 bases and J by 4 bases, with 18 bases between. Germline V gene lookup returns CDR1 SGHNT and CDR2 YENEEA. The CDR3 is CASSTQGGGGETQYF. The CDR3 DNA sequence: TGTGCCAGCAGTACTCAAGGGGGAGGGGGAGAGACCCAGTACTTC.

In this sample, this clone turned up once. The V call is TRBV18, the J call TRBJ1-1; perhaps TRBD1 as D (5 bases). The V gene lost 6 bases and the J gene lost 6 bases, with 23 bases spanning the gap. The CDR3 has 16 residues. The V gene's germline CDR1 is KGHSH and CDR2 LQKENI. The CDR3 DNA is TGTGCCAGCTCGACAACAGGACGGTACGGCGGGCCTGAAGCTTTCTTT. This gives the protein CASSTTGRYGGPEAFF.

The rearrangement links TRBV27 to TRBJ1-2; D unclear. Germline assignment: CDR1 MNHEY and CDR2 SMNVEV (reference sequence). There are 15 residues in the CDR3. V lost 8 bases and J 2 bases, leaving 18 bases between the germline ends. The CDR3 region is CASGINSRTNYGYTF. The CDR3, as DNA: TGTGCCAGCGGAATCAACAGCCGAACCAACTATGGCTACACCTTC.

The rearrangement joins TRBV2 to TRBJ1-2, with 8 bases aligning to TRBD1. Germline values: CDR1 SNHLY, CDR2 FYNNEI. J gave up 4 bases and V 5 bases, and 9 bases lay outside the gene matches. The CDR3 length is 15 residues. The CDR3 loop reads CASSKDRDGGYGYTF. CDR3 in DNA: TGTGCCAGCAGTAAGGACAGGGATGGGGGCTATGGCTACACCTTC.

This clone was counted a single time. This chain joins TRBV28 and TRBJ1-2; 7 nucleotides agree with TRBD1. The CDR3 totals 13 residues. Trimming at V came to 7 bases and at J to 5 bases, leaving 7 bases not matched to a gene. The germline CDR1 and CDR2 sequences are MDHEN and SYDVKM. The CDR3 DNA reads TGTGCCAGCACCCGAGGGACAGTTTATGGCTACACCTTC. Protein: CASTRGTVYGYTF.

This clone has a single count. CDR3 sequence: CASSLNLDQPQHF. CDR3 DNA sequence: TGTGCCAGCAGCTTAAACCTAGATCAGCCCCAGCATTTT. The gene calls are TRBV11-2 and TRBJ1-5; the D is unclear. The CDR3 length is 13 residues. CDR1 and CDR2 (germline): SGHAT, FQNNGV. V lost 2 bases to trimming and J lost 5 bases, with 7 bases between them.

This clone was counted a single time. The CDR3 region has the DNA TGTGCCAGCAGCCAAAAGGGCCTGGCTCGGGACGGCTCCTACGAGCAGTACTTC. It yields the protein CASSQKGLARDGSYEQYF. The chain couples TRBV14 to TRBJ2-7; D is perhaps TRBD1 or TRBD2 (5 bases each). Trimming cost V 2 bases and J 0 bases, with 20 bases left between them. The CDR3 covers 18 residues. Germline V gene lookup returns CDR1 SGHDN and CDR2 FVKESK.

The chain is built from TRBV5-1 and TRBJ1-1; no firm D call. This CDR3 region has 15 residues. With 0 bases removed from V and 1 base from J, the gap between germline ends came to 10 bases. Germline CDR1 and CDR2: SGHRS and YFSETQ. The CDR3 is CASSLGGNKNTEAFF. DNA for the CDR3: TGCGCCAGCAGCTTGGGGGGAAACAAGAACACTGAAGCTTTCTTT.

J is TRBJ1-4 and V is TRBV12-5, with a weak D call TRBD1 (5 bases). Germline values: CDR1 LGHNT, CDR2 FRNRAP. The CDR3 is 13 amino acids. Trimming pared 6 bases from V and 7 bases from J, leaving 12 bases between. The CDR3 coding sequence is TGTGCTAGTGGACAGGCCGCGCCTGAAAAACTGTTTTTT. Protein sequence: CASGQAAPEKLFF.

This clone has a single count. The V and J genes are TRBV6-5 and TRBJ2-1, with TRBD1 as a possible D gene (5 bases). Per the germline V gene, CDR1 is MNHEY and CDR2 is SVGAGI. The CDR3 sequence is 15 residues long. The V end was cut by 2 bases, the J end by 9 bases, with 17 bases between. The DNA of the CDR3 is TGTGCCAGCAGTTACACGGGTGGTCAGGGAATTGAGCAGTTCTTC. This codes for CASSYTGGQGIEQFF.

The V gene is TRBV7-9, the J gene TRBJ2-1, with 15 bases that match TRBD2. The CDR3 has 19 residues. V was clipped by 5 bases and J by 7 bases; unmatched bases: 15. Germline V gene lookup returns CDR1 SEHNR and CDR2 FQNEAQ (reference sequence). The chain's CDR3 is CASSERTSGGAVRVNEQFF. CDR3 nucleotide sequence: TGTGCCAGCAGCGAGAGGACTAGCGGGGGGGCCGTACGGGTGAATGAGCAGTTCTTC.

The CDR3 DNA follows: TGTGCCTGGAGGGTAGCGGGGGGGCTCAGGTCTCGGGATGAGCAGTTCTTC. Translated, it gives CAWRVAGGLRSRDEQFF. V is TRBV30 and J is TRBJ2-1; 11 nucleotides align to TRBD2. V dropped 3 bases and J dropped 8; count of bases not matched to a gene: 15. This CDR3 region has 17 residues. Germline V gene lookup returns CDR1 GTSNPN and CDR2 SVGIG (reference sequence).

The rearrangement joins TRBV28 to TRBJ2-2, with 7 bases lining up with TRBD1. After removal of 5 bases from V and 5 bases from J, the junction contained 5 bases not matched to a gene. This CDR3 comprises 14 residues. CDR1 MDHEN and CDR2 SYDVKM come from the germline V gene. The CDR3 DNA sequence: TGTGCCAGCAGTATTAACAGGGGAACCGGGGAGCTGTTTTTT. Translated, it gives CASSINRGTGELFF.

The V gene is TRBV5-4, the J gene TRBJ1-1; D unclear. This CDR3 comprises 13 residues. Germline values: CDR1 SGHNT, CDR2 YYREEE (reference sequence). V was pared by 0 bases and J by 0 bases, with 3 bases between. Here the CDR3 DNA reads TGTGCCAGCAGCTTGGATTTGAACACTGAAGCTTTCTTT. This encodes CASSLDLNTEAFF. Full variable domain (remainder filled in from reference TRBV5-4 and TRBJ1-1): ETGVTQSPTHLIKTRGQQVTLRCSSQSGHNTVSWYQQALGQGPQFIFQYYREEENGRGNFPPRFSGLQFPNYSSELNVNALELDDSALYLCASSLDLNTEAFFGQGTRLTVV.